A single sample gave rise to the 4 T cell receptor beta chains below, sequenced in a study of Graves' ophthalmopathy and Graves' hyperthyroidism. As the template, RNA transcripts were used to amplify TCR beta CDR3 regions. HTBI-primed first-round RT-PCR preceded second-round multiplex PCR. Each CDR3 protein gets one entry after TCRdb re-called the multiplex PCR reads with MiXCR. The sample consists of some 750,000 distinct CDR3 sequences, 40% of them appearing once. Source material: peripheral blood. All receptors derive from an adult man with Graves' ophthalmopathy.

This clonotype was picked up a small number of times. The V call is TRBV11-2, the J call TRBJ2-7; maybe TRBD1 (6 bases). Germline CDR1 reads SGHAT; CDR2 reads FQNNGV. This CDR3 contains 14 residues. V dropped 4 bases and J dropped 1 base, with 11 bases sitting between them. The CDR3 spells CASSYTGPSYEQYF. The CDR3 DNA is TGTGCCAGCAGCTACACAGGGCCATCCTACGAGCAGTACTTC.

The rearrangement uses TRBV10-3 and TRBJ1-6, with D uncertain. The CDR3 is 12 residues long. The V end lost 8 bases, the J end lost 10 bases, and 12 bases lay between the germline ends. The V gene's germline CDR1 is ENHRY and CDR2 SYGVKD. The CDR3 DNA reads as TGTGCCATCGGCGGGGATGGGTCACCCCTCCACTTT. Its translation is CAIGGDGSPLHF.

Many counts were recorded for this clonotype. V gene TRBV29-1 combines with J gene TRBJ1-5; D is perhaps TRBD1 (6 bases). Germline lookup yields CDR1 SQVTM and CDR2 ANQGSEA. CDR3 length: 12 residues. Trimming shortened V by 7 bases and J by 6 bases, and 13 bases separated the two germline ends. The CDR3 DNA reads as TGCAGCGCCAAACAGGGCACTCAGCCCCAGCATTTT. Protein product: CSAKQGTQPQHF.

The chain is built from TRBV15 and TRBJ2-5; D not resolved. Germline V gives CDR1 LNHNV, CDR2 YYDKDF (reference sequence). V was pared by 1 base and J by 5 bases, with 11 bases between. There are 14 residues in the CDR3. The chain's CDR3 is CATSRGPARETQYF. In nucleotides, the CDR3 is TGTGCCACCAGCAGAGGCCCCGCCAGGGAGACCCAGTACTTC. Full variable domain (outside the CDR3, taken from reference TRBV15 and TRBJ2-5): DAMVIQNPRYQVTQFGKPVTLSCSQTLNHNVMYWYQQKSSQAPKLLFHYYDKDFNNEADTPDNFQSRRPNTSFCFLDIRSPGLGDTAMYLCATSRGPARETQYFGPGTRLLVL.